The T cell receptor beta chain described here comes from a study of cytomegalovirus exposure and HLA in healthy donors. Findings and limits, study-wide: In a later analysis, HLA-associated beta chains showed higher expansion and lower generation probabilities than comparable chains. Common viral pathogens (according to a later analysis) appeared linked to several of the most significant clusters. There were around 160 TCR beta chains listed as cytomegalovirus-associated. TCR beta sequences numbering some 17,000 were associated with HLA alleles at 0.05 false discovery rate in a later analysis.

With 60 Vbeta and 13 Jbeta primers, the PCR was carried out. The table came from immunoSEQ multiplex PCR; TCRdb's copy has only in-frame clones and leaves some out. Here the sample spans some 180,000 clones, around 80% being singletons. Per germline, CDR1 SGHRS and CDR2 YFSETQ. V trimming: 5 bases; J trimming: 5 bases; junction bases outside the gene matches: 8. The CDR3 runs to 16 residues. Comments on this clone: Its antigen is as yet unknown.

Material for sequencing was PBMCs. This TCR was sampled from a girl between 10 and 17 years old in good health and CMV-seropositive. The chain carries TRBV5-1 and TRBJ2-5; 14 nucleotides match TRBD2. CDR3 coding DNA: TGCGCCAGCAGTTGGGGACTAGCGGGAGCAGGGGAGACCCAGTACTTC. Protein sequence: CASSWGLAGAGETQYF.